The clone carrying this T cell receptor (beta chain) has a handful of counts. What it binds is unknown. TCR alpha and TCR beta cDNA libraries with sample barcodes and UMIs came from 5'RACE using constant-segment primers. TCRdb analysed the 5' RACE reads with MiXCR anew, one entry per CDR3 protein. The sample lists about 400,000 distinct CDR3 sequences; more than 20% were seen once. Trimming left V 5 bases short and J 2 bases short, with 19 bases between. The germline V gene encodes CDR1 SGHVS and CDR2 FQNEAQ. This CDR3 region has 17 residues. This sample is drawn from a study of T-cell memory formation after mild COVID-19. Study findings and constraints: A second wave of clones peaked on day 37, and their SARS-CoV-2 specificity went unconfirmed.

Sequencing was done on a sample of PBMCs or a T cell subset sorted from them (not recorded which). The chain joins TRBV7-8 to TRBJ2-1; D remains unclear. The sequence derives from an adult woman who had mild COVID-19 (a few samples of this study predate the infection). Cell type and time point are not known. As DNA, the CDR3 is TGTGCCAGCAGCCAGTCTAGGATTCGGATCCCCTACAATGAGCAGTTCTTC. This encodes CASSQSRIRIPYNEQFF.